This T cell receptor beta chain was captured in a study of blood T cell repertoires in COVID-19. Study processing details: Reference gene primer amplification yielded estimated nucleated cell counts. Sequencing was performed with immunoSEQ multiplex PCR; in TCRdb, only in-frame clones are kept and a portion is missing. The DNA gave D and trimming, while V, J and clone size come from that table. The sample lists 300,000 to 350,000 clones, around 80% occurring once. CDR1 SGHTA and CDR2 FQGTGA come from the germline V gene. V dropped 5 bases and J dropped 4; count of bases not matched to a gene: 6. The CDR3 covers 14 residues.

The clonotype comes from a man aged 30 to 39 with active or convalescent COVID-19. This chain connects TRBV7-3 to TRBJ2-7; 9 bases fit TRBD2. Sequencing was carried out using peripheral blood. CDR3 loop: CASSPVAGEYEQYF. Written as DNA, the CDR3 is TGTGCCAGCAGCCCGGTAGCGGGAGAATACGAGCAGTACTTC.